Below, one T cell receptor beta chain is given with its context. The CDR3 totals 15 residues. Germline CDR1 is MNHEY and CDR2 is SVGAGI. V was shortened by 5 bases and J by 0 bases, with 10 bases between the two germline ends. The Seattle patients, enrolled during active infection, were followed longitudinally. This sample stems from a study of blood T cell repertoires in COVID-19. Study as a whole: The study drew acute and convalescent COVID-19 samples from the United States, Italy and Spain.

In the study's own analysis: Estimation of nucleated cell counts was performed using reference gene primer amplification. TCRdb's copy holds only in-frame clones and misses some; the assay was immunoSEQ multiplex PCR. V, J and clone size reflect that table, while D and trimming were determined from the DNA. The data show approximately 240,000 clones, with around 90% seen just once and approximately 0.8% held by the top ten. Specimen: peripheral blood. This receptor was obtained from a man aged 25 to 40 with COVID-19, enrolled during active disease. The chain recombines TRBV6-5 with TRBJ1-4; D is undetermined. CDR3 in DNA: TGTGCCAGCAGTCCCGTTTATGCAACTAATGAAAAACTGTTTTTT. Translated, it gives CASSPVYATNEKLFF.